The 23 T cell receptor beta chains listed next were all sequenced from one sample in a study of PD-L1 blockade in urothelial cancer. Profiled with immunoSEQ multiplex PCR; TCRdb holds only in-frame clones, not every one. Of tens of thousands of clones in the sample, approximately 78% are singletons; the top ten hold over 1.5%. Specified time point: pretreatment peripheral blood. The specimen was PBMCs, collected around atezolizumab (anti-PD-L1) treatment. The receptor set was obtained from a man in his 70s with urothelial cancer.

V gene TRBV11-2 combines with J gene TRBJ1-1, with TRBD1 matching over 7 bases. Trimming at V came to 7 bases and at J to 0 bases, leaving 5 bases not matched to a gene. The CDR3 contains 14 residues. CDR1 and CDR2 from the germline V gene are SGHAT and FQNNGV. The CDR3 protein is CASTRQGVNTEAFF. The CDR3 coding sequence is TGTGCCAGCACTAGACAGGGAGTGAACACTGAAGCTTTCTTT.

The V and J genes are TRBV18 and TRBJ1-1; 8 nucleotides match TRBD1. The CDR3 is made up of 15 amino acids. The V and J ends lost 3 bases and 1 base, in that order; junction bases with no gene match: 4. The germline V gene encodes CDR1 KGHSH and CDR2 LQKENI. Written as DNA, the CDR3 is TGTGCCAGCTCACCTCCGACAGGGGAGAACACTGAAGCTTTCTTT. As protein: CASSPPTGENTEAFF. Full variable domain (missing parts from reference TRBV18 and TRBJ1-1): NAGVMQNPRHLVRRRGQEARLRCSPMKGHSHVYWYRQLPEEGLKFMVYLQKENIIDESGMPKERFSAEFPKEGPSILRIQQVVRGDSAAYFCASSPPTGENTEAFFGQGTRLTVV.

This chain joins TRBV19 and TRBJ2-7, with a weak D call TRBD1 (5 bases). In germline, CDR1 is LNHDA, CDR2 SQIVND (reference sequence). V dropped 4 bases and J dropped 1 base, with 5 bases sitting between them. The CDR3 loop spans 12 amino acids. The CDR3 bases are TGTGCCAGTAGTACAGGGTCCTACGAGCAGTACTTC. It yields the protein CASSTGSYEQYF.

This rearrangement joins TRBV4-2 to TRBJ1-1; possible D gene TRBD1, 6 bases. The CDR3 runs 15 residues. Germline-derived CDR1 and CDR2 are LGHNA and YNFKEQ. Deletions cut 3 bases from V and 5 bases from J, with 16 bases between. Written as DNA, the CDR3 is TGTGCCAGCAGCCAGGATCCGGCAGGGGTAACTGAAGCTTTCTTT. Protein sequence: CASSQDPAGVTEAFF.

This clone was picked up one time. This chain uses TRBV4-3 with TRBJ2-1; a possible D gene is TRBD2 (5 bases). Germline CDR1 is LGHNA and CDR2 is YSLEER. Trimming removed 4 bases at V and 3 bases at J, with 13 bases between. CDR3 length: 15 amino acids. Here the CDR3 DNA reads TGCGCCAGCAGCCGATCAGAGGGTCACTACAATGAGCAGTTCTTC. This sequence encodes CASSRSEGHYNEQFF.

This clone showed up just once. The chain joins TRBV7-9 to TRBJ1-2; 10 bases are a match to TRBD1. Germline lookup yields CDR1 SEHNR and CDR2 FQNEAQ (reference sequence). The CDR3 runs 17 residues. J lost 0 bases, V lost 5 bases, and 9 bases had no gene match. CDR3 sequence reads: CASSGRDRGFSNYGYTF. CDR3 nucleotide sequence: TGTGCCAGCAGCGGCCGGGACAGGGGATTCTCTAACTATGGCTACACCTTC. Full variable domain (remainder filled in from reference TRBV7-9 and TRBJ1-2): DTGVSQNPRHKITKRGQNVTFRCDPISEHNRLYWYRQTLGQGPEFLTYFQNEAQLEKSRLLSDRFSAERPKGSFSTLEIQRTEQGDSAMYLCASSGRDRGFSNYGYTFGSGTRLTVV.

This chain connects TRBV5-1 to TRBJ2-3; 8 bases align to TRBD2. CDR3 length: 16 residues. Germline V gives CDR1 SGHRS, CDR2 YFSETQ. Trimming took 5 bases from V and 0 from J; bases not matched to a gene: 8. The CDR3 is CASSTATSESTDTQYF. The CDR3 coding sequence is TGCGCCAGCAGTACGGCGACTAGCGAGAGCACAGATACGCAGTATTTT.

The CDR3 sequence is CASRADSYEQYF. The CDR3 nucleotides read TGTGCCAGCAGAGCCGACAGCTACGAGCAGTACTTC. The chain carries TRBV6-5 and TRBJ2-7; weak D call: TRBD1 (5 bases). From germline, CDR1 is MNHEY and CDR2 SVGAGI. V was pared by 6 bases and J by 3 bases, with 9 bases between. The CDR3 spans 12 residues.

J is TRBJ1-5 and V is TRBV19; D might be TRBD1 (6 bases). In germline, CDR1 is LNHDA, CDR2 SQIVND (reference sequence). The CDR3 is 15 residues long. Trimming pared 7 bases from V and 3 bases from J, leaving 16 bases between. CDR3 sequence (DNA): TGTGCCAGTACGGTGGGTAGGGGGATCAATCAGCCCCAGCATTTT. Protein: CASTVGRGINQPQHF.

The chain uses TRBV30 and TRBJ2-7, with D possibly being TRBD1 (6 bases). V lost 1 base and J 5 bases, leaving 9 bases between the germline ends. The CDR3 covers 12 residues. CDR1 and CDR2 from the germline V gene are GTSNPN and SVGIG (reference sequence). This CDR3 reads CAWSGRGHEQYF. For the CDR3, the DNA is TGTGCCTGGAGTGGCAGGGGCCACGAGCAGTACTTC.

This chain uses TRBV7-9 with TRBJ2-7; the match to TRBD2 covers 8 bases. Trimming cost V 4 bases and J 2 bases; bases outside gene matches: 4. This CDR3 has 14 residues. Germline-derived CDR1 and CDR2 are SEHNR and FQNEAQ (reference sequence). The CDR3: CASSWSSGAYEQYF. The CDR3, as DNA: TGTGCCAGCAGCTGGAGTAGCGGGGCCTACGAGCAGTACTTC.

The CDR3 coding sequence is TGTGCCAGCAGCTTTCCCGGGGTGTGGTATGGCTACACCTTC. The encoded protein is CASSFPGVWYGYTF. The V and J genes are TRBV5-4 and TRBJ1-2, with D hard to call. Germline CDR1 SGHNT, CDR2 YYREEE (reference sequence). The CDR3 totals 14 residues. V lost 2 bases, J lost 5 bases, and 13 bases lay in between.

V gene TRBV29-1 combines with J gene TRBJ1-1; D is unresolved. V gave up 6 bases and J gave up 3 bases, with 8 bases separating them. The CDR3 length is 11 residues. The germline CDR1 and CDR2 sequences are SQVTM and ANQGSEA. CDR3: CSVAWDTEAFF. CDR3 in DNA: TGCAGCGTAGCGTGGGACACTGAAGCTTTCTTT.

The rearrangement uses TRBV5-1 and TRBJ1-5, with a tentative D call TRBD1 (5 bases). The germline V gene has CDR1 SGHRS and CDR2 YFSETQ. V was pared by 4 bases and J by 2 bases, with 13 bases between. The CDR3 is made up of 15 amino acids. This CDR3 reads CASSMQGGGNQPQHF. For the CDR3, the DNA is TGCGCCAGCAGCATGCAGGGTGGAGGCAATCAGCCCCAGCATTTT.

The chain employs TRBV5-4 and TRBJ1-2; TRBD1 is a possible D gene (5 bases). CDR3 length: 15 amino acids. Germline V gives CDR1 SGHNT, CDR2 YYREEE (reference sequence). The V end lost 0 bases, the J end lost 3 bases, and 12 bases lay between the germline ends. Here the CDR3 reads CASSLDGASDYGYTF. Written as DNA, the CDR3 is TGTGCCAGCAGCTTGGATGGGGCCTCCGACTATGGCTACACCTTC.

The chain is built from TRBV14 and TRBJ2-3; weak D call: TRBD2 (5 bases). V was cut by 5 bases and J by 0 bases, with 12 bases left in between. CDR1 and CDR2 from the germline V gene are SGHDN and FVKESK. The length of the CDR3 is 15 residues. The CDR3 sequence is CASSGKEASTDTQYF. The CDR3 DNA follows: TGTGCCAGCAGCGGCAAGGAGGCAAGCACAGATACGCAGTATTTT.

This clone was picked up a small number of times. The genes are TRBV18 and TRBJ1-1; 8 bases match TRBD1. Looked up from germline, CDR1 is KGHSH and CDR2 is LQKENI. CDR3 length: 14 amino acids. Germline trimming cut 2 bases from V and 11 bases from J; bases unmatched to any gene: 10. In nucleotides, the CDR3 is TGTGCCAGCTCACCAAGTTTGGACAGGGAACCCGCTTTCTTT. Residues: CASSPSLDREPAFF.

This chain uses TRBV9 with TRBJ2-5; 7 nucleotides agree with TRBD2. CDR1 and CDR2 from the germline V gene are SGDLS and YYNGEE. There are 15 residues in the CDR3. The trim removed 3 bases at V and 4 bases at J, leaving 9 bases unmatched. CDR3 in DNA: TGTGCCAGCAGCGCCGGGTCGGGAGGAGGAGAGACCCAGTACTTC. It yields the protein CASSAGSGGGETQYF.

This clone was seen many times. This chain links TRBV14 with TRBJ1-4; possible D gene TRBD1, 6 bases. From germline, CDR1 is SGHDN and CDR2 FVKESK. The V end was cut by 6 bases, the J end by 3 bases, with 11 bases between. This CDR3 contains 14 residues. CDR3 loop: CASSTGNANEKLFF. The CDR3 DNA reads as TGTGCCAGCAGTACAGGGAACGCTAATGAAAAACTGTTTTTT.

This chain uses TRBV10-1 with TRBJ2-1, with 11 positions matching TRBD2. J lost 6 bases, V lost 7 bases, and 11 bases had no gene match. This CDR3 spans 16 amino acids. The germline V gene has CDR1 WNHNN and CDR2 SYGVQD (reference sequence). CDR3 nucleotide sequence: TGCGCCAGCACTCAAGGGGGGACTAGCGGATTCAATGAGCAGTTCTTC. The encoded protein is CASTQGGTSGFNEQFF.

This chain connects TRBV28 to TRBJ1-2, with D tentatively TRBD1 (6 bases). Trimming pared 6 bases from V and 3 bases from J, leaving 14 bases between. The CDR3 is made up of 14 amino acids. Germline lookup yields CDR1 MDHEN and CDR2 SYDVKM. In DNA, the CDR3 is TGTGCCAGCAGGACAGGCGGGGGTTACTATGGCTACACCTTC. Amino acids: CASRTGGGYYGYTF.

The chain is built from TRBV5-1 and TRBJ2-2, with unresolved D. CDR3 length equals 12 residues. Trimming took off 4 bases at V and 4 bases at J, with 5 bases between the two ends. Germline CDR1 is SGHRS and CDR2 is YFSETQ. CDR3 amino acids: CASSPVTGELFF. CDR3 sequence (DNA): TGCGCCAGCAGCCCAGTCACCGGGGAGCTGTTTTTT.

This chain joins TRBV28 and TRBJ1-2; 7 bases align to TRBD1. CDR3 size: 17 residues. From germline, CDR1 is MDHEN and CDR2 SYDVKM. The V and J ends lost 6 bases and 2 bases, in that order; junction bases with no gene match: 15. The CDR3 is CASRGSTGNDLNYGYTF. The CDR3 DNA reads TGTGCCAGCAGGGGCTCGACAGGGAATGACTTAAACTATGGCTACACCTTC.